This entry features one TCR beta chain sequence. The antigen is undetermined. The CDR3 sequence is 13 residues long. Trimming left V 4 bases short and J 1 base short, with 7 bases between. Germline lookup yields CDR1 SGHAT and CDR2 FQNNGV. This entry belongs to a study of OX40 agonist ivuxolimab in advanced cancers. General study results and limits: Clonal expansion from baseline to week 6 occurred in both CD4+ and CD8+ T cells. Specificity for antigen went undetermined in the expanded peripheral T cells.

Sequencing used immunoSEQ multiplex PCR; TCRdb keeps in-frame clones, though not all of them. The top ten hold under 3.5% of the sample, which has some 78,000 clones, roughly 92% seen once. Sequences were derived from CD4+ or CD8+ T cells sorted from blood, sampled in a trial of the OX40 agonist ivuxolimab. The TCR was taken from an adult with an advanced solid tumor such as melanoma, head and neck, liver or kidney cancer. This sequence joins TRBV11-2 and TRBJ1-1; D is possibly TRBD1 (5 bases). This CDR3 is CASSSTGNTEAFF. The CDR3 nucleotides read TGTGCCAGCAGCTCTACAGGGAACACTGAAGCTTTCTTT.